The sequence of this TCR beta chain was determined in a study of blood T cell repertoires in COVID-19. Across the study: COVID-19 samples collected from the United States, Italy and Spain covered acute and convalescent phases. Sources were T cells, B-cell-depleted T cells, or PBMCs; the material itself was cDNA or gDNA.

V dropped 1 base and J dropped 4; count of bases not matched to a gene: 6. Germline assignment: CDR1 SGHDN and CDR2 FVKESK. This CDR3 has 16 amino acids. Clones were sequenced by immunoSEQ multiplex PCR, and TCRdb holds only the in-frame ones, with some missing. This table holds under 150,000 clones, 85% found once. The sample comprised peripheral blood. The genes are TRBV14 and TRBJ2-1, with 8 bases fitting TRBD2. The origin of this receptor is a human donor in a cohort sampled during active COVID-19. The CDR3 sequence: CASSQGRGGVYNEQFF. CDR3 in DNA: TGTGCCAGCAGCCAAGGTCGGGGGGGAGTGTACAATGAGCAGTTCTTC.